This TCR beta chain came from a study of beta chain features in type 1 diabetes. In this sample, this clone turned up a few times. Its antigen is currently unknown. Expressed TCRB transcripts were sequenced because the isolated RNA had all been reverse transcribed beforehand. The table came from immunoSEQ multiplex PCR; TCRdb's copy has only in-frame clones and leaves some out. This sample has 900,000 or so clones, with 15% to 20% found just once. The V end was cut by 0 bases, the J end by 0 bases, with 9 bases between. This CDR3 spans 15 amino acids. Germline CDR1 SGDLS, CDR2 YYNGEE. General study findings and limits: An over-representation of cells with high TCR expression could result from cDNA sequencing. Shorter TCRB CDR3s, moderately but significantly so, were found in Type 1 diabetes patients in all four CD4+ subsets.

V usage is TRBV9 and J usage is TRBJ1-1; no clear D. Sequenced input: naive CD4+ T cells from blood. The receptor was isolated from a young woman in good health. The CDR3 DNA reads TGTGCCAGCAGCGTAGGGGTACGAATGAACACTGAAGCTTTCTTT. Encoded protein: CASSVGVRMNTEAFF.